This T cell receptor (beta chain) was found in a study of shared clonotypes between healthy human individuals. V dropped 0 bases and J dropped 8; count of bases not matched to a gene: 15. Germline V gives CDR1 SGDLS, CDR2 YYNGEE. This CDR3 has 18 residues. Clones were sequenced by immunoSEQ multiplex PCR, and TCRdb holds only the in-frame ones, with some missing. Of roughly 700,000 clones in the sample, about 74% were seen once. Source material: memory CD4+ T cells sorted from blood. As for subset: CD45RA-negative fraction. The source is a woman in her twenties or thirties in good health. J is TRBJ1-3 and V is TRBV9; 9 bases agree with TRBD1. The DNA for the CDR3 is TGTGCCAGCAGCGTAGGAGGAACAGGGGGCTCAGGGGAAGACACCATATATTTT. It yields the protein CASSVGGTGGSGEDTIYF.